This T cell receptor beta chain was sequenced for a study of human thymus T cells. General study results and limits: V and J genes seemed to be used with bias in thymic and blood repertoires.

An approximately 0.5-1 mL peripheral blood aliquot was taken intraoperatively from four of eight donors. In the case of this clone: Its target is not known.

Sequencing was performed with immunoSEQ multiplex PCR; in TCRdb, only in-frame clones are kept and a portion is missing. Counted here are 46,000 or so clones, approximately 95% occurring once; the ten biggest clones make up about 0.17%. The CDR3 loop spans 13 amino acids. Germline-derived CDR1 and CDR2 are SNHLY and FYNNEI. V lost 7 bases to trimming and J lost 8 bases, with 15 bases between them. The chain combines TRBV2 with TRBJ2-1; either TRBD1 or TRBD2 may supply D (5 bases each). Source material: blood. The clonotype originates from a girl in the first two years of life with a congenital heart defect but otherwise immunologically healthy. CDR3 sequence (DNA): TGTGCCAGCACTGCACGGGACGAGGATGAGCAGTTCTTC. Translating gives CASTARDEDEQFF. Full variable domain (remainder filled in from reference TRBV2 and TRBJ2-1): EPEVTQTPSHQVTQMGQEVILRCVPISNHLYFYWYRQILGQKVEFLVSFYNNEISEKSEIFDDQFSVERPDGSNFTLKIRSTKLEDSAMYFCASTARDEDEQFFGPGTRLTVL.